The 14 T cell receptor beta chains reported below all come from one sample, sequenced in a study of cytomegalovirus exposure and HLA in healthy donors (dated by TCRdb to about 2017). The method behind the library was the immunoSEQ multiplex PCR assay. For the multiplex PCR, a mixture combining 60 forward primers for TCR Vbeta segments and 13 reverse primers for TCR Jbeta segments was used. TCRdb stores this immuneACCESS table with in-frame sequences only. Part of the clones is absent; in the studies checked, under half of the shortfall reflects unresolved V genes, and no reason is known for the rest. The sample includes around 140,000 clones, with about two thirds observed a single time. Less than 4.5% of the sample goes to the ten largest clones. Sequenced material: PBMCs. The source is a man in his forties or fifties in good health and CMV-seropositive.

The chain recombines TRBV9 with TRBJ2-3; the D gene is possibly TRBD1 (5 bases). V dropped 0 bases and J dropped 1 base, with 18 bases sitting between them. Germline V gene sequence: CDR1 SGDLS, CDR2 YYNGEE. This CDR3 region has 18 residues. In nucleotides, the CDR3 is TGTGCCAGCAGCGTAGAATCCCAGGGCCGCTCGGGCACAGATACGCAGTATTTT. It translates to CASSVESQGRSGTDTQYF.

This clone appeared once. The rearrangement links TRBV19 to TRBJ1-1; 10 bases match TRBD1. This CDR3 is built from 13 residues. The junction had 2 bases not matched to a gene; V was cut back by 9 bases and J by 1 base. Per germline, CDR1 LNHDA and CDR2 SQIVND (reference sequence). In DNA form, the CDR3 reads TGTGCCAGCCGGGACAGGGGGAACACTGAAGCTTTCTTT. It is translated as CASRDRGNTEAFF.

The chain links TRBV10-1 to TRBJ2-1; D ambiguous. CDR3 length: 15 amino acids. The V and J ends lost 6 bases and 0 bases respectively, with 12 bases between them. Germline assignment: CDR1 WNHNN and CDR2 SYGVQD (reference sequence). The CDR3 is CASSPSRSSYNEQFF. In DNA form, the CDR3 reads TGCGCCAGCAGCCCCAGCCGGAGCTCCTACAATGAGCAGTTCTTC.

The genes are TRBV19 and TRBJ1-1, with D possibly matching TRBD1 (5 bases). The CDR3 runs 14 residues. Germline values: CDR1 LNHDA, CDR2 SQIVND (reference sequence). V was cut by 3 bases and J by 1 base, with 9 bases left in between. The CDR3 loop reads CASSIDQGNTEAFF. CDR3 bases: TGTGCCAGTAGTATCGACCAGGGGAACACTGAAGCTTTCTTT.

The genes are TRBV4-1 and TRBJ2-5; 8 bases fit TRBD2. This CDR3 has 17 amino acids. The germline gives CDR1 MGHRA, CDR2 YSYEKL. V lost 0 bases, J lost 6 bases, and 12 bases stayed unmatched. The CDR3 bases are TGCGCCAGCAGCCAAGATCCCGGGGGGGCCTGGGGAAAGACCCAGTACTTC. This codes for CASSQDPGGAWGKTQYF.

The V gene is TRBV7-2, the J gene TRBJ2-7; 11 nucleotides align to TRBD2. Germline CDR1 reads SGHTA; CDR2 reads FQGNSA. J was trimmed by 2 bases and V by 7 bases; bases with no gene match: 7. The CDR3 consists of 15 residues. This chain's CDR3 is CASTQGTSGTYEQYF. The CDR3 DNA reads as TGTGCCAGCACCCAAGGGACTAGCGGTACCTACGAGCAGTACTTC.

This chain links TRBV10-3 with TRBJ2-3, with 10 bases identical to TRBD2. This CDR3 is 15 amino acids long. The V gene end was trimmed by 5 bases and the J gene end by 3 bases; junction bases not matched to a gene: 5. Germline assignment: CDR1 ENHRY and CDR2 SYGVKD. This chain's CDR3 is CAISLAGAQTDTQYF. The CDR3 nucleotides are TGTGCCATCAGTCTAGCGGGGGCCCAGACAGATACGCAGTATTTT.

The V call is TRBV5-6, the J call TRBJ2-5; 10 nucleotides line up with TRBD2. The CDR3 runs to 15 residues. Germline-derived CDR1 and CDR2 are SGHDT and YYEEEE. J gave up 2 bases and V 3 bases, and 4 bases lay outside the gene matches. The CDR3 here is CASSSLAGEQETQYF. The DNA of the CDR3 is TGTGCCAGCAGCTCGCTAGCGGGGGAGCAAGAGACCCAGTACTTC.

The chain is built from TRBV18 and TRBJ1-2; 7 nucleotides align to TRBD1. The V gene end was trimmed by 6 bases and the J gene end by 4 bases; junction bases not matched to a gene: 5. The CDR3 extends over 13 amino acids. Germline loops: CDR1 KGHSH, CDR2 LQKENI. As DNA, the CDR3 is TGTGCCAGCTCTCCGACAGGGACCTATGGCTACACCTTC. Its protein is CASSPTGTYGYTF.

J is TRBJ1-4 and V is TRBV7-9; D gene uncertain. The germline V and J ends were trimmed by 4 bases and 12 bases, with 24 bases remaining between them. The CDR3 covers 16 residues. Looked up from germline, CDR1 is SEHNR and CDR2 is FQNEAQ (reference sequence). The CDR3 loop reads CASSSNIGNVGSELFF. The CDR3 DNA follows: TGTGCCAGCAGCTCAAACATAGGGAACGTGGGTAGCGAACTGTTTTTT.

The sample holds a few counts of this clone. V usage is TRBV6-1 and J usage is TRBJ2-1; D is possibly TRBD2 (6 bases). From germline, CDR1 is MNHNS and CDR2 SASEGT. The V end lost 1 base, the J end lost 6 bases, and 13 bases lay between the germline ends. The CDR3 contains 15 residues. This CDR3 reads CASSEGGEAFNEQFF. CDR3 coding DNA: TGTGCCAGCAGTGAAGGGGGGGAGGCCTTCAATGAGCAGTTCTTC.

The count of this clone is one. This chain joins TRBV4-1 and TRBJ2-1; D is possibly TRBD2 (7 bases). Germline loops: CDR1 MGHRA, CDR2 YSYEKL. This CDR3 spans 18 amino acids. The V gene lost 0 bases and the J gene lost 5 bases, with 20 bases spanning the gap. The CDR3 nucleotides are TGCGCCAGCAGCCAAGATTCTTTCACCGGGGGGCCCAACAATGAGCAGTTCTTC. It yields the protein CASSQDSFTGGPNNEQFF.

The V gene is TRBV18, the J gene TRBJ1-4, with a possible D match to TRBD1 (5 bases). The CDR3 is made up of 14 amino acids. The ends were cut back, 7 bases at V and 9 bases at J, with 18 bases in the middle. CDR1 and CDR2 (germline): KGHSH, LQKENI. For the CDR3, the DNA is TGTGCCAGCTATGCGGGGGGAATCGATAAAAAACTGTTTTTT. This translates into CASYAGGIDKKLFF.

This chain joins TRBV9 and TRBJ2-2, with D tentatively TRBD1 (5 bases). Trimming removed 0 bases from V and 8 bases from J, with 8 bases in between. CDR3 length: 13 residues. Germline V gives CDR1 SGDLS, CDR2 YYNGEE. DNA of the CDR3: TGTGCCAGCAGCGTAGTGACAGAAGGGGAGCTGTTTTTT. The encoded protein is CASSVVTEGELFF. The variable domain in full, completed from reference TRBV9 and TRBJ2-2, reads DSGVTQTPKHLITATGQRVTLRCSPRSGDLSVYWYQQSLDQGLQFLIQYYNGEERAKGNILERFSAQQFPDLHSELNLSSLELGDSALYFCASSVVTEGELFFGEGSRLTVL.